This TCR beta chain was obtained from a study of cytomegalovirus exposure and HLA in healthy donors. Study information: Most donors, 81% of around 400 genotyped, fell in the Caucasian-associated ancestry cluster. Findings and limits, study-wide: Some TCR beta chains (approximately 180 of them) were listed as cytomegalovirus-associated. Reports indicated that the classifier achieved high specificity and sensitivity in diagnosing cytomegalovirus status.

Vbeta (60) and Jbeta (13) primers were used in the PCR. Clones were read by immunoSEQ multiplex PCR, and TCRdb kept only the in-frame ones, dropping some. The table shows fewer than 90,000 clones, with more than 75% occurring only once. Comment on this clone: The target antigen is unknown.

The donors were healthy bone marrow donors. Sample: PBMCs. The source is a woman aged 40 to 50 in good health and CMV-seropositive.

As DNA, the CDR3 is TGTGCCAGCAGCTTAGTGGACAGGGGGGAGACCCAGTACTTC. It is translated as CASSLVDRGETQYF. The V gene is TRBV7-9, the J gene TRBJ2-5, with 10 bases identical to TRBD1. Germline V CDR1 and CDR2: SEHNR, FQNEAQ (reference sequence). CDR3 length: 14 residues. Trimming cost V 1 base and J 5 bases; bases outside gene matches: 1.